The sequence of this TCR beta chain was determined in a study of blood T cell repertoires in COVID-19. Whole-study context: Donors in the United States, Italy and Spain gave samples during acute or convalescent COVID-19. Nucleic acid was either cDNA or gDNA, and it came from T cells, B-cell-depleted T cells, or PBMCs.

The CDR3 extends over 17 amino acids. In germline, CDR1 is WNHNN, CDR2 SYGVQD (reference sequence). V lost 6 bases, J lost 0 bases, and 12 bases stayed unmatched. Here immunoSEQ multiplex PCR was the method, and the copy in TCRdb shows in-frame clones only, minus some. The profile shows around 120,000 clones, 85% to 90% of them singletons. The table lists this clone with a count of one. The specimen was peripheral blood. V gene TRBV10-1 combines with J gene TRBJ2-3, with TRBD2 identical over 7 bases. This TCR derives from a woman in her 70s with acute or convalescent COVID-19. The CDR3 DNA is TGCGCCAGCAGCCTGGGATCTAGCGGCACTAGCACAGATACGCAGTATTTT. Protein: CASSLGSSGTSTDTQYF.